A selection of T cell receptor beta chains follows, all from one sample in a study of blood T cells in healthy people across ages. TCRdb called the 5' RACE reads again in MiXCR, with one record for every CDR3 protein. Of around 1,000,000 distinct CDR3 sequences in the sample, less than 25% were seen once. These data are also associated with another study on T cells of mothers and their children.

Sequenced material: blood. The receptors were sampled from a girl aged 2-15 years in good health. Both conserved end residues are part of each CDR3. The order of the fields is clone size, J gene, V gene, CDR3 protein. Only some rows state a clone size, as once, few, many or a class for expanded clones.

NA | TRBJ1-1 | TRBV11-2 | CASSTPFRNTEAFF
few | TRBJ1-1 | TRBV14 | CASSQEFDLGTRGEAFF
few | TRBJ2-7 | TRBV5-1 | CASSFFASYEQYF
NA | TRBJ1-1 | TRBV27 | CASSGLTGNTEAFF
NA | TRBJ1-1 | TRBV29-1 | CSVALRPDRQAFF
NA | TRBJ2-5 | TRBV7-8 | CASSHIPLAGETQYF
NA | TRBJ2-7 | TRBV10-3 | CAISVGRDYEQYF
few | NA | TRBV20-1 | CSARDLGASGGNEQFF
NA | TRBJ2-4 | TRBV7-9 | CASSFGAKNIQYF
NA | TRBJ2-1 | TRBV7-8 | CASSSWTSGGNEQFF
NA | TRBJ2-7 | TRBV27 | CASARLGVLNEQYF
NA | TRBJ2-5 | TRBV20-1 | CSSGTQQETQYF
NA | TRBJ2-7 | TRBV7-2 | CASSLSSGGAHEQYF
few | TRBJ2-7 | TRBV6-6 | CASGTGGGHEQYF
NA | TRBJ2-3 | TRBV29-1 | CSAKTPYF
NA | NA | TRBV15 | CATSEAGSISEQYF
NA | NA | TRBV7-6 | CASSLTQGQDEQYF
few | TRBJ1-3 | TRBV12-3/TRBV12-4 | CASSPDRRNTIYF
many | TRBJ2-1 | TRBV2 | CASMGLAGSNEQFF
few | TRBJ2-7 | TRBV27 | CASSDLGQAPYEQYF
many | TRBJ2-7 | TRBV7-9 | CASSSGNEQYF
few | TRBJ1-2 | TRBV12-3/TRBV12-4 | CASSSGGVHPNYGYTF
NA | TRBJ1-2 | TRBV6-5 | CASSGGLGQGEIGYTF
few | TRBJ2-5 | TRBV20-1 | CSARQGRDSQETQYF
NA | TRBJ2-5 | TRBV5-1 | CASSLDVGFLETQYF
NA | TRBJ1-1 | TRBV7-9 | CASSLQGLTEAFF
NA | TRBJ2-7 | TRBV6-1 | CASSDGAGTVREQYF
few | TRBJ1-2 | TRBV13 | CASSPRTGLKYGYTF
few | NA | TRBV6-5 | CASSYKGRAYEQYF
NA | TRBJ1-6 | TRBV6-6 | CASNSGTGGSSPLHF
NA | TRBJ2-1 | TRBV20-1 | CSARSVDGGRDLSEQFF
NA | TRBJ1-4 | TRBV11-2 | CASSPAWDSEKLFF
NA | NA | TRBV7-3 | CASSLKQSDEQYF
NA | TRBJ1-1 | TRBV4-3 | CASSQLDSSGTEAFF
NA | TRBJ1-2 | TRBV4-3 | CASSQDRGEYGYTF
NA | TRBJ2-5 | TRBV6-5 | CASRRTYQETQYF
NA | TRBJ2-7 | TRBV6-5 | CASMGVELEQYF
NA | TRBJ2-1 | TRBV3-1 | CASSQEFPSGSGNEQFF
NA | TRBJ2-6 | TRBV20-1 | CSARDRVGANVLTF
few | TRBJ2-6 | TRBV5-5 | CASSLGAGRLSGANVLTF
few | TRBJ2-1 | TRBV5-4 | CASSLALSGSYNEQFF
few | TRBJ1-6 | TRBV28 | CASSRTGRPLHF
NA | TRBJ2-2 | TRBV5-1 | CASSLLPGELFF
few | TRBJ2-7 | TRBV29-1 | CSADKGPFYEQYF
NA | TRBJ1-2 | TRBV6-5 | CASSYSRYGGTNYGYTF